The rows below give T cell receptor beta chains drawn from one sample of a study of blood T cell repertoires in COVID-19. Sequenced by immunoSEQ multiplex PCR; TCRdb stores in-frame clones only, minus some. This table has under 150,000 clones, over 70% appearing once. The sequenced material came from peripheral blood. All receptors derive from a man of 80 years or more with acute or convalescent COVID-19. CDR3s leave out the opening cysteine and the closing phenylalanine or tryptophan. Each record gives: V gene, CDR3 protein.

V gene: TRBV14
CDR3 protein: ASSQAPFGEQY

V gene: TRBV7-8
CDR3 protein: ASSSRGQGFQPQH

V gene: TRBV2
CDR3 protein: ASSDRGLQEKLF

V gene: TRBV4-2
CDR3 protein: ASSQEGALDRPTPFSTDTQY

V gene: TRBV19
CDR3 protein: ASSPRTGPETQY

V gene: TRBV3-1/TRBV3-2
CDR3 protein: ASSQGYRATGELF

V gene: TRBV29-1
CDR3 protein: SVGDRGYGYT

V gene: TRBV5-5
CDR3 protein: ASSWSSGSYEQY

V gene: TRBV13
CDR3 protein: ASSLRAGGPYLGEQY

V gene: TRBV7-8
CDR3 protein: ASSLGRSSEAF

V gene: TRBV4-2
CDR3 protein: ASSQDWAVGNTEAF

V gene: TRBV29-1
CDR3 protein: SVSGRVGTEAF

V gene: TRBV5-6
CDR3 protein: ASSFGRGWSTDGYT

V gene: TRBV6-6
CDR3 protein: ASSRPDTYEQY

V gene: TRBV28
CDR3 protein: ASSSSSGQGAYEQY

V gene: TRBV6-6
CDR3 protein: ASTNGRIVGNQPQH

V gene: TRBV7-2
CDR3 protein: ASSSQAGPQETQY

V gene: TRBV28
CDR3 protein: ASSSDLGTDTQY

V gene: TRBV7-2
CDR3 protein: ASSPTDSYNEQF

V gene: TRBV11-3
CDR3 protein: ASSPNAGSSYNEQF

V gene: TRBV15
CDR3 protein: ATSRVPGQGSNTGELF

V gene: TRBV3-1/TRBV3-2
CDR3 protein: ASSQDRTGNNSPLH

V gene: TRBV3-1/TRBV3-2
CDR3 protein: ASSQVSDEQY

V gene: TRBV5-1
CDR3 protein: ASSSRDRGAYEQY

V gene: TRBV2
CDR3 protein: ASSEWTGITEAF

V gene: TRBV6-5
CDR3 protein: ASSLGQGSYEQY

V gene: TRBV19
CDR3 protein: ASSIDSVANSPLH

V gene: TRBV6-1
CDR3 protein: ASSEDIRVRTEAF

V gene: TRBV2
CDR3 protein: ASTQYYAGTGELF

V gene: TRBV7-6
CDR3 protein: ASSLRVGTGGMQTQY

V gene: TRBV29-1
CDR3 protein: SATGQLNTEAF

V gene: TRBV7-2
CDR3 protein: ASSLIIRNEQF

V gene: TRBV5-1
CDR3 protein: ASSPTSGREQF

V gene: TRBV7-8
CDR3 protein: ASSLVLRRSSNEQF

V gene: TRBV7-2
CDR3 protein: ASSSSGGADTQY

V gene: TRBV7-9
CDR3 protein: ASSTRTVRDEQY

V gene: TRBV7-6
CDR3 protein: ASSEGQSNIQY

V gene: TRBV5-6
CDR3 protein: ASSLAGSGINSPLH

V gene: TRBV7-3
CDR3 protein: ASSTDGGSYEQY

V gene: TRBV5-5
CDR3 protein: ASSAMTLRGEKLF

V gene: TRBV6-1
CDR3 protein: ASSELADTQY

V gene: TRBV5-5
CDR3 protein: ASSPIGQSAF

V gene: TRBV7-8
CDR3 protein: ASRSTGSVNQPQH

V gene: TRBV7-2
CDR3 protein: ASSRHFNQPQH

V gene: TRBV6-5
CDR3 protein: ASSLEQGRGEKLF

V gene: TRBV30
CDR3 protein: AWSVGQVRNSPLH

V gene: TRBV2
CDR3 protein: ASSETGQETQY

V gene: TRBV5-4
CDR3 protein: ASSFPTDPNEQY

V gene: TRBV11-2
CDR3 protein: ASSLQGWDTQY

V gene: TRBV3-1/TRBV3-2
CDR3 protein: ASSPNRGNSGANVLT

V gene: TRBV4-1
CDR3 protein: ASSQDRDRGRGYT

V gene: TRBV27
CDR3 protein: ASSLSPYGGYEQY

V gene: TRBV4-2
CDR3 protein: ASSQASPTSGSNQPQH

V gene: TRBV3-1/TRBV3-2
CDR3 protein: ASSQVGGVVEQY

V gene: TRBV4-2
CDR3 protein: ASSLPSGQLNTEAF